The present T cell receptor beta chain was sequenced within a study of identical twins. V was clipped by 5 bases and J by 4 bases; unmatched bases: 10. The CDR3 has 16 amino acids. CDR1 is MDHEN and CDR2 is SYDVKM in the germline V gene. This clonotype has only a few counts. cDNA molecules carried unique molecular identifiers, and template switching added a universal primer site. A single record per CDR3 protein comes from TCRdb applying MiXCR to the 5' RACE reads. This sample has more than 400,000 distinct CDR3 sequences; approximately 14% occur once, and the top ten carry roughly 0.42%. The same data also went into a second study, on yellow fever vaccine responses in identical twins.

This sequence was found in a woman between 18 and 29 years old in good health. This chain uses TRBV28 with TRBJ2-4; 8 bases align to TRBD1. The sequenced material came from CD4+ T cells sorted from blood. CDR3 residues: CASSKTGDYVKNIQYF. The CDR3, as DNA: TGTGCCAGCAGTAAGACAGGGGATTACGTTAAAAACATTCAGTACTTC. Using reference TRBV28 and TRBJ2-4 for the parts outside the CDR3, the full variable domain is DVKVTQSSRYLVKRTGEKVFLECVQDMDHENMFWYRQDPGLGLRLIYFSYDVKMKEKGDIPEGYSVSREKKERFSLILESASTNQTSMYLCASSKTGDYVKNIQYFGAGTRLSVL.